The 28 T cell receptor beta chains given below trace back to one sample, sequenced in a study of tumor and adjacent non-tumor tissue in lung cancer. This sample's RNA came from whole unsorted tissue. Distant lung tissue was collected more than 3 cm away from the tumor edge. A modified ARM-PCR protocol with three rounds of nested PCR amplified TCRbeta. MiXCR was run by TCRdb on the multiplex PCR reads, yielding one entry per CDR3 protein. This sample yields approximately 77,000 distinct CDR3 sequences, of which 80% to 90% are seen a single time; around half belongs to the top ten. Sequencing was performed on distant non-tumor lung tissue. These receptors were collected from a man in his 60s with non-small cell lung cancer.

As for this clonotype: The junction departs from the called germline gene at one end, perhaps through a read error. The gene calls are TRBV11-1 and TRBJ2-1; perhaps TRBD1 as D (7 bases). Germline CDR1 SGHAT, CDR2 FQDESV (reference sequence). The length of the CDR3 is 18 residues. This chain's CDR3 is CVSSLAQVYAGQIAQQFF. The CDR3 DNA reads TGTGTCAGCAGCTTAGCGCAAGTCTATGCGGGACAGATCGCCCAGCAGTTCTTC.

As concerns this clonotype: Because it lacks the conserved phenylalanine or tryptophan at the end, this CDR3 is likely a read error. The rearrangement joins TRBV11-3 to TRBJ2-2; a possible D gene is TRBD2 (7 bases). The CDR3 totals 18 residues. The germline V and J ends were trimmed by 4 bases and 6 bases, with 24 bases remaining between them. CDR1 is SGHNT and CDR2 is YENEEA in the germline V gene. The CDR3 nucleotides read TGTGCCAGCAGCTCCAGGGGAGCGGGACGATACAGAGCCGGGGAGCTGTTTTCT. Its translation: CASSSRGAGRYRAGELFS.

For this clonotype: At one end, the junction sequence differs from germline, possibly due to a read error. The chain has TRBV5-6 and TRBJ1-6; D is ambiguous. The CDR3 sequence is 11 residues long. Germline assignment: CDR1 SGHDT and CDR2 YYEEEE. The CDR3 DNA reads TGTGCCAGCCCTAAGGATTCACCCCTCTACTTT. Its protein product is CASPKDSPLYF.

The J gene is TRBJ1-5, the V gene TRBV30; D remains ambiguous. This CDR3 has 14 residues. Germline V gene lookup returns CDR1 GTSNPN and CDR2 SVGIG (reference sequence). Trimming left V 0 bases short and J 4 bases short, with 10 bases between. CDR3 sequence reads: CAWSVARRNQPQHF. CDR3 nucleotide sequence: TGTGCCTGGAGTGTTGCCAGGAGAAATCAGCCCCAGCATTTT.

To note about this clonotype: The junction departs from the called germline gene at one end, perhaps through a read error. The chain joins TRBV11-2 to TRBJ1-6, with D possibly TRBD1 on 6 matching bases. The CDR3 loop spans 15 amino acids. Looked up from germline, CDR1 is SGHAT and CDR2 is FQNNGV. The CDR3 DNA reads TGTACCAGCGGCTTAGGAGGGGACAATAATTCACCCTTCCACTTT. It yields the protein CTSGLGGDNNSPFHF.

J is TRBJ2-5 and V is TRBV5-6; a possible D gene is TRBD2 (7 bases). V was pared by 6 bases and J by 5 bases, with 20 bases between. CDR3 length: 15 residues. CDR1 is SGHDT and CDR2 is YYEEEE in the germline V gene. The chain's CDR3 is CASNWKGGLSETQYF. The CDR3 bases are TGTGCCAGCAACTGGAAGGGGGGGTTAAGCGAGACCCAGTACTTC.

As for this clonotype: A read error is likely, as this CDR3 ends without the conserved phenylalanine or tryptophan. V gene TRBV4-3 combines with J gene TRBJ2-7, with 9 bases lining up with TRBD1. The CDR3 totals 16 residues. The germline V gene has CDR1 LGHNA and CDR2 YSLEER. CDR3 sequence reads: CAGSQDRYGTGSEQYI. The CDR3 DNA reads TGCGCCGGCAGCCAAGATAGATACGGGACAGGGAGCGAGCAGTACATC.

This clonotype was seen once. Since no conserved phenylalanine or tryptophan closes the CDR3, a read error is the likely cause. The chain joins TRBV20-1 to TRBJ1-1; 7 nucleotides match TRBD1. Trimming took 4 bases from V and 7 from J; bases not matched to a gene: 12. CDR1 and CDR2 from the germline V gene are DFQATT and SNEGSKA (reference sequence). This CDR3 has 14 residues. The chain's CDR3 is CSATKTGYFGEAFY. The DNA for the CDR3 is TGCAGTGCTACCAAGACAGGGTACTTCGGTGAAGCTTTCTAT.

Remarks on this clonotype: As the CDR3 is not closed by the conserved phenylalanine or tryptophan, this likely results from a read error. V gene TRBV5-1 combines with J gene TRBJ2-1; the D gene is possibly TRBD2 (6 bases). This CDR3 contains 12 residues. Germline-derived CDR1 and CDR2 are SGHRS and YFSETQ. The DNA for the CDR3 is TGCGACAGCTCTAGGTCTAGCGCAGTCCAGTTCTTA. Protein sequence: CDSSRSSAVQFL.

As concerns this clonotype: The final CDR3 position lacks the conserved phenylalanine or tryptophan, pointing to a likely read error. This sequence joins TRBV20-1 and TRBJ2-7, with 8 bases matching TRBD1. This CDR3 region has 14 residues. Trimming at V came to 3 bases and at J to 5 bases, leaving 9 bases not matched to a gene. Germline assignment: CDR1 DFQATT and CDR2 SNEGSKA (reference sequence). For the CDR3, the DNA is TGCAGTGCTAGTTCCGGGACAGGAGGTCACGAGCAGTACTTA. It encodes CSASSGTGGHEQYL.

Notes on this clonotype: It is likely a read error, because the conserved phenylalanine at the end of the CDR3 is missing. The chain couples TRBV11-2 to TRBJ2-5, with unresolved D. From germline, CDR1 is SGHAT and CDR2 FQNNGV. The CDR3 has 14 amino acids. V lost 4 bases and J 1 base, leaving 10 bases between the germline ends. CDR3 residues: CASSSGRIQETQYL. The CDR3 coding sequence is TGTGCCAGCAGCTCTGGACGGATCCAAGAGACCCAGTACTTA.

The chain carries TRBV20-1 and TRBJ1-2; D might be TRBD1 (5 bases). CDR1 and CDR2 from the germline V gene are DFQATT and SNEGSKA (reference sequence). The CDR3 extends over 13 amino acids. V was pared by 5 bases and J by 6 bases, with 16 bases between. The CDR3 here is CSAAQGAIDGYTF. Here the CDR3 DNA reads TGCAGTGCTGCCCAAGGGGCTATTGATGGCTACACCTTC.

To note about this clonotype: The junction differs from germline at one of its ends, possibly a read error. The V and J genes are TRBV20-1 and TRBJ2-1; D ambiguous. The germline V gene encodes CDR1 DFQATT and CDR2 SNEGSKA (reference sequence). The CDR3 sequence is 13 residues long. The CDR3 loop is CSARGESNNEQFF. The CDR3 nucleotides are TGTAGTGCTAGAGGAGAGAGTAACAATGAGCAGTTCTTC.

In regard to this clonotype: The CDR3 does not end in the conserved phenylalanine or tryptophan, so this is likely a read error. The rearrangement joins TRBV20-1 to TRBJ2-1; D remains ambiguous. This CDR3 is 13 amino acids long. Germline assignment: CDR1 DFQATT and CDR2 SNEGSKA (reference sequence). The CDR3: CIASMGSSVEQFL. As DNA, the CDR3 is TGCATTGCTAGTATGGGATCTAGTGTGGAGCAGTTCTTA.

To note about this clonotype: The junction differs from germline at one of its ends, possibly a read error. The J gene is TRBJ2-1, the V gene TRBV24-1; the match to TRBD1 covers 7 bases. The length of the CDR3 is 14 residues. Germline CDR1 reads KGHDR; CDR2 reads SFDVKD. In DNA, the CDR3 is TGTGCCACCAGTGATCCCGACAGGGAAGAGGAGCAGTCCTTC. As protein: CATSDPDREEEQSF.

A remark on this clonotype: This CDR3 is missing its conserved last phenylalanine or tryptophan, likely due to a read error. This chain links TRBV12-3 or TRBV12-4 with TRBJ2-3; 10 positions match TRBD2. This CDR3 has 15 amino acids. Trimming cost V 10 bases and J 2 bases; bases outside gene matches: 9. The CDR3 loop reads CANTGTSVDTDTQYY. The CDR3 bases are TGTGCCAACACAGGGACTAGCGTGGACACAGATACGCAGTATTAT.

V gene TRBV4-3 combines with J gene TRBJ2-3, with 8 bases fitting TRBD2. There are 16 residues in the CDR3. After removal of 10 bases from V and 5 bases from J, the junction contained 17 bases not matched to a gene. Per germline, CDR1 LGHNA and CDR2 YSLEER. The CDR3 loop reads CAISQDLAGGGDTQYF. As DNA, the CDR3 is TGCGCCATTAGCCAAGATCTGGCGGGAGGAGGAGATACGCAGTATTTT.

Regarding this clonotype: Relative to the germline gene, one junction end is altered; a read error may explain this. The chain joins TRBV10-2 to TRBJ2-7, with a possible D match to TRBD1 (6 bases). Germline V gene sequence: CDR1 WSHSY, CDR2 SAAADI. This CDR3 region has 12 residues. Written as DNA, the CDR3 is TGCGCCAGGAGTGACCCTGACAGGCCGAAGTACTTT. It specifies CARSDPDRPKYF.

The table lists this clonotype with a count of one. A read error may produce the germline difference seen at one junction end. V is TRBV12-3 or TRBV12-4 and J is TRBJ1-4, with D unresolved. The CDR3 is 11 amino acids. CDR3 DNA sequence: TGTGCCAGCAGTTACGGGGAAAAACTATTTTTT. Amino acids: CASSYGEKLFF.

Worth noting for this clonotype: The junction and the germline gene differ at one end; a read error may be behind it. V and J are TRBV11-2 and TRBJ1-2; 8 bases fit TRBD1. The germline V gene encodes CDR1 SGHAT and CDR2 FQNNGV. The CDR3 totals 13 residues. CDR3 protein: CVSRGPLDYSYTF. For the CDR3, the DNA is TGTGTCAGCAGGGGGCCGTTGGACTATAGCTACACCTTC.

For this clonotype: An end of the junction differs from the germline gene, which may be a read error. J is TRBJ2-7 and V is TRBV29-1; 7 nucleotides match TRBD2. This CDR3 has 16 amino acids. Germline V gives CDR1 SQVTM, CDR2 ANQGSEA. CDR3 region: CSVRTRTGGEEDEQYF. As DNA, the CDR3 is TGTAGCGTTCGAACCCGGACGGGGGGTGAAGAAGACGAGCAGTACTTC.

A note on this clonotype: Without the conserved terminal phenylalanine or tryptophan, this CDR3 likely stems from a read error. The gene calls are TRBV11-2 and TRBJ2-5; D is unclear. The CDR3 contains 13 residues. The germline CDR1 and CDR2 sequences are SGHAT and FQNNGV. Written as DNA, the CDR3 is TGTACCATCAGCTCTACAAGGGAAGAGACCCAGTACTTG. Amino acids: CTISSTREETQYL.

Concerning this clonotype itself: One end of the junction does not line up with germline, which may come from a read error. The chain uses TRBV12-3 or TRBV12-4 and TRBJ2-6; D possibly matches TRBD1 or TRBD2 (5 bases each). This CDR3 contains 15 residues. The CDR3 here is CASIQGRTGANVLTF. DNA of the CDR3: TGTGCCAGCATCCAGGGACGTACTGGGGCCAATGTCCTGACTTTC.

Notes on this clonotype: One end of the junction varies from germline; a read error may be responsible. The gene calls are TRBV11-3 and TRBJ1-2; D gene uncertain. Germline V gene sequence: CDR1 SGHNT, CDR2 YENEEA. The CDR3 covers 12 residues. The CDR3 loop is CATKTGSYGYTF. CDR3 nucleotides: TGTGCCACCAAGACGGGTTCATATGGATACACCTTC.

The chain recombines TRBV11-1 with TRBJ2-1; 8 bases are a match to TRBD2. V shed 2 bases and J 8 bases; nucleotides not matched to a gene: 14. Germline loops: CDR1 SGHAT, CDR2 FQDESV (reference sequence). The CDR3 is 17 residues long. CDR3 protein: CASSLCRLAGGNDEQFF. The CDR3 coding sequence is TGTGCCAGCAGCTTATGTCGGCTGGCGGGAGGCAACGATGAGCAGTTCTTC.

V and J are TRBV19 and TRBJ2-5; 13 nucleotides agree with TRBD2. The germline V gene encodes CDR1 LNHDA and CDR2 SQIVND (reference sequence). The CDR3 has 15 amino acids. CDR3: CASCPLAGGLETQYF. DNA of the CDR3: TGTGCTAGTTGTCCACTAGCGGGAGGGTTAGAGACCCAGTACTTC. The full variable domain, its missing parts supplied by reference TRBV19 and TRBJ2-5, is DGGITQSPKYLFRKEGQNVTLSCEQNLNHDAMYWYRQDPGQGLRLIYYSQIVNDFQKGDIAEGYSVSREKKESFPLTVTSAQKNPTAFYLCASCPLAGGLETQYFGPGTRLLVL.

The rearrangement links TRBV11-2 to TRBJ1-5; the D is unclear. The CDR3 extends over 14 amino acids. Trimming left V 5 bases short and J 3 bases short, with 11 bases between. Germline V lookup: CDR1 SGHAT, CDR2 FQNNGV. The CDR3 DNA sequence: TGTGCCAGCAGCCCCATAGGGCCCAATCAGCCCCAGCATTTT. The encoded protein is CASSPIGPNQPQHF.

A remark on this clonotype: A junction boundary mismatches the germline segment, possibly from a read error. The CDR3 reads CATSDAGRSTYGYIF. DNA for the CDR3: TGTGCCACAAGTGATGCCGGACGGTCCACCTATGGCTACATCTTC. This chain connects TRBV24-1 to TRBJ1-2; D is ambiguous. This CDR3 contains 15 residues. CDR1 and CDR2 from the germline V gene are KGHDR and SFDVKD.